The 17 T cell receptor beta chains in this list originate from one sample, sequenced in a study of response to subunit inactivated influenza vaccine. TCRdb analysed the RT-PCR reads with MiXCR anew, one entry per CDR3 protein. The sample yields over 800,000 distinct CDR3 sequences, approximately 21% seen once. Sequenced here: PBMCs from blood, sampled roughly 5 days after vaccination. Receptors were obtained from a man aged 50-59 years who received an inactivated influenza vaccine.

This clonotype was detected a few times. The V call is TRBV20-1, the J call TRBJ1-5, with D unclear. CDR1 and CDR2 (germline): DFQATT, SNEGSKA (reference sequence). CDR3 length: 11 amino acids. V lost 4 bases, J lost 4 bases, and 5 bases lay in between. The CDR3 nucleotides are TGCAGTGCTACCGAGAATCAGCCCCAGCATTTT. Protein product: CSATENQPQHF.

This clonotype was seen many times. V gene TRBV10-3 combines with J gene TRBJ2-3, with 10 bases aligning to TRBD2. Germline assignment: CDR1 ENHRY and CDR2 SYGVKD. V shed 10 bases, J shed 0 bases, and the junction held 4 bases outside the gene matches. The CDR3 consists of 14 residues. The CDR3 sequence: CATSAGGSTDTQYF. The CDR3 DNA reads TGTGCCACCTCAGCGGGGGGGAGCACAGATACGCAGTATTTT.

The chain links TRBV2 to TRBJ2-3; TRBD2 matches 11 bases. The germline gives CDR1 SNHLY, CDR2 FYNNEI. The CDR3 spans 14 residues. V shed 6 bases, J shed 4 bases, and the junction held 3 bases outside the gene matches. This CDR3 reads CASRGLAVADTQYF. DNA for the CDR3: TGTGCCAGCAGGGGACTAGCGGTGGCAGATACGCAGTATTTT.

The table lists this clonotype with a few counts. The chain joins TRBV10-3 to TRBJ2-4, with 11 nucleotides matching TRBD2. V lost 0 bases, J lost 3 bases, and 10 bases stayed unmatched. CDR3 length: 19 residues. Germline V lookup: CDR1 ENHRY, CDR2 SYGVKD. The CDR3 coding sequence is TGTGCCATCAGTGAGTCGGTAGCGGGGGGGGGTTTCGACAAAAACATTCAGTACTTC. It is translated as CAISESVAGGGFDKNIQYF.

This rearrangement joins TRBV11-2 to TRBJ1-2; 9 bases agree with TRBD1. Germline assignment: CDR1 SGHAT and CDR2 FQNNGV. This CDR3 spans 15 amino acids. After removal of 3 bases from V and 4 bases from J, the junction contained 6 bases not matched to a gene. CDR3 sequence: CASSFHDRGAYGYTF. The CDR3 DNA follows: TGTGCCAGCAGCTTTCACGACAGGGGGGCCTATGGCTACACCTTC.

The genes are TRBV7-6 and TRBJ2-1, with D possibly TRBD2 on 5 matching bases. This CDR3 region has 15 residues. Trimming removed 5 bases at V and 3 bases at J, with 14 bases between. CDR1 SGHVS and CDR2 FNYEAQ come from the germline V gene. CDR3 sequence (DNA): TGTGCCAGCAGCCGGGAAACTGGTAACTACAATGAGCAGTTCTTC. This sequence encodes CASSRETGNYNEQFF.

Only a few counts were recorded for this clonotype. The chain has TRBV2 and TRBJ2-5; TRBD1 matches 7 bases. Germline lookup yields CDR1 SNHLY and CDR2 FYNNEI. The CDR3 loop spans 13 amino acids. The V gene end was trimmed by 7 bases and the J gene end by 5 bases; junction bases not matched to a gene: 7. The CDR3 here is CASTRGLGETQYF. The DNA for the CDR3 is TGTGCCAGCACAAGGGGGCTAGGGGAGACCCAGTACTTC. The full variable domain, in which reference TRBV2 and TRBJ2-5 provide the parts outside the CDR3, is EPEVTQTPSHQVTQMGQEVILRCVPISNHLYFYWYRQILGQKVEFLVSFYNNEISEKSEIFDDQFSVERPDGSNFTLKIRSTKLEDSAMYFCASTRGLGETQYFGPGTRLLVL.

J is TRBJ2-1 and V is TRBV24-1; D is ambiguous. This CDR3 spans 14 amino acids. Trimming took off 5 bases at V and 0 bases at J, with 7 bases between the two ends. Germline V lookup: CDR1 KGHDR, CDR2 SFDVKD. The CDR3 sequence is CATSAGVSYNEQFF. DNA of the CDR3: TGTGCCACCAGTGCTGGGGTCTCCTACAATGAGCAGTTCTTC.

This clonotype has just a few counts. The rearrangement links TRBV20-1 to TRBJ2-1; D may be TRBD2 (5 bases). The V gene's germline CDR1 is DFQATT and CDR2 SNEGSKA (reference sequence). The CDR3 runs to 14 residues. Deletions cut 5 bases from V and 5 bases from J, with 16 bases between. CDR3 in amino acids: CSAGAGSGNNEQFF. CDR3 DNA: TGCAGTGCTGGAGCCGGAAGCGGTAACAATGAGCAGTTCTTC.

On this clonotype: One end of the junction fails to match germline, which may point to a read error. The chain recombines TRBV5-1 with TRBJ1-4; D gene unclear. The CDR3 contains 16 residues. Germline V gene lookup returns CDR1 SGHRS and CDR2 YFSETQ. The CDR3 region is CASSLGQLATNEKLFF. The CDR3 coding sequence is TGTGCCAGCAGCTTAGGCCAGCTTGCAACTAATGAAAAACTGTTTTTT. Full variable domain (remainder filled in from reference TRBV5-1 and TRBJ1-4): KAGVTQTPRYLIKTRGQQVTLSCSPISGHRSVSWYQQTPGQGLQFLFEYFSETQRNKGNFPGRFSGRQFSNSRSEMNVSTLELGDSALYLCASSLGQLATNEKLFFGSGTQLSVL.

In this sample, this clonotype turned up many times. The junction shows a germline mismatch at one end, possibly a read error. This chain links TRBV12-3 or TRBV12-4 with TRBJ1-2; D may be TRBD1 (6 bases). This CDR3 region has 11 residues. CDR3 protein: CASSIAQGYTF. In DNA, the CDR3 is TGTGCCAGCAGTATAGCACAGGGATACACCTTC.

This clonotype was seen many times. The chain is built from TRBV11-1 and TRBJ2-5; 11 nucleotides match TRBD2. V lost 5 bases and J lost 2; bases outside the gene matches: 13. Germline values: CDR1 SGHAT, CDR2 FQDESV (reference sequence). The CDR3 has 18 amino acids. CDR3 coding DNA: TGTGCCAGCAGCGCGCCCCTCCGACTAGCGGGGTTACAAGAGACCCAGTACTTC. Amino acid sequence: CASSAPLRLAGLQETQYF.

About this clonotype itself: This could be a read error, since a much larger clone is one nucleotide away. CDR3 in DNA: TGTGCCAGCAGTTACTCGGCGGGGGCTGCTTACGAGCAGTTCTTC. Translation: CASSYSAGAAYEQFF. The V and J genes are TRBV6-2 or TRBV6-3 and TRBJ2-7; weak D call: TRBD2 (7 bases). The J call may be incorrect, as the DNA end agrees better with TRBJ2-1. The CDR3 is made up of 15 amino acids. From germline, CDR1 is MNHEY and CDR2 SVGEGT.

This chain joins TRBV2 and TRBJ2-2; the D is unclear. This CDR3 contains 14 residues. V was pared by 5 bases and J by 2 bases, with 9 bases between. Germline assignment: CDR1 SNHLY and CDR2 FYNNEI. CDR3 in DNA: TGTGCCAGCAGTTCCACGACTAACACCGGGGAGCTGTTTTTT. As protein: CASSSTTNTGELFF.

V usage is TRBV29-1 and J usage is TRBJ1-4, with 12 bases aligning to TRBD1. The CDR3 consists of 15 residues. Trimming at V came to 1 base and at J to 10 bases, leaving 7 bases not matched to a gene. The germline gives CDR1 SQVTM, CDR2 ANQGSEA. The CDR3 DNA reads as TGCAGCGTTGAAGGATCTGGGGACAGGGGGCGAAAACTGTTTTTT. Its translation: CSVEGSGDRGRKLFF.

The chain couples TRBV13 to TRBJ2-7, with D possibly matching TRBD2 (6 bases). This CDR3 contains 16 residues. Germline loops: CDR1 PRHDT, CDR2 FYEKMQ (reference sequence). Trimming pared 4 bases from V and 2 bases from J, leaving 18 bases between. The CDR3 bases are TGTGCCAGCAGCTCCATCGAGGAGGGGAAGACCTACGAGCAGTACTTC. Translation: CASSSIEEGKTYEQYF.

There are a few counts of this clonotype. The gene calls are TRBV3-1 and TRBJ2-2, with D unresolved. V lost 4 bases and J 7 bases, leaving 13 bases between the germline ends. The CDR3 runs 14 residues. Germline lookup yields CDR1 LGHDT and CDR2 YNNKEL (reference sequence). The CDR3 spells CASSLKGYSGELFF. CDR3 DNA: TGTGCCAGCAGCCTAAAAGGGTACAGCGGGGAGCTGTTTTTT.